This T cell receptor beta chain was captured in a study of sequential checkpoint blockade in melanoma. The overall study: Arm A got nivolumab then ipilimumab; arm B the reverse, 1:1.

This clone appeared a single time. Germline V gene sequence: CDR1 GTSNPN, CDR2 SVGIG (reference sequence). The V end was cut by 7 bases, the J end by 4 bases, with 14 bases between. The CDR3 is 12 amino acids. Treatment indicated: randomized to nivolumab then ipilimumab (arm A) or the reverse (arm B). Produced via immunoSEQ multiplex PCR; TCRdb's table is partial and in-frame only. Of about 19,000 clones in the sample, more than 70% were seen once. The receptor comes from a human donor with melanoma. This sample comprised CD8+ T cells sorted from blood (inferred from file names), obtained from a patient given nivolumab and ipilimumab in sequence. The chain links TRBV30 to TRBJ2-7; D uncertain. The CDR3 DNA sequence: TGTGCCTCAATGGGCCCTTCTTACGAGCAGTACTTC. Amino acids: CASMGPSYEQYF.